The 27 T cell receptor beta chains presented below share a single source sample, sequenced in a study of T cells in Graves' hyperthyroidism and ophthalmopathy. RNA transcripts served as the template for amplifying TCR beta CDR3 regions. During a first-round RT-PCR of the TCR CDR3, the HTBI primer set was used. TCRdb analysed the multiplex PCR reads with MiXCR anew, one entry per CDR3 protein. The sample yields around 340,000 distinct CDR3 sequences, roughly 23% seen once. The sample comprised blood. These receptors all come from a woman in her 50s with Graves' hyperthyroidism.

This chain connects TRBV6-1 to TRBJ2-4; 8 bases are shared with TRBD1. The germline V gene has CDR1 MNHNS and CDR2 SASEGT. J was trimmed by 1 base and V by 5 bases; bases with no gene match: 13. This CDR3 is 18 amino acids long. The CDR3, as DNA: TGTGCCAGCAGTCAAACCCCGACAGGGGTGACGGCCAAAAACATTCAGTACTTC. Its translation: CASSQTPTGVTAKNIQYF.

The table lists this clonotype with many counts. Germline and junction disagree at one end, which may indicate a read error. Here the CDR3 reads CASREDRSSYNEQFF. The DNA of the CDR3 is TGTGCCAGCAGGGAAGACCGGAGCTCCTACAATGAGCAGTTCTTC. This chain links TRBV2 with TRBJ2-1; no firm D call. The CDR3 spans 15 residues. CDR1 and CDR2 from the germline V gene are SNHLY and FYNNEI.

A word on this clonotype: A read error may be the cause here, since a much bigger clone is one base away. V gene TRBV5-1 combines with J gene TRBJ2-1, with 9 bases fitting TRBD2. The germline CDR1 and CDR2 sequences are SGHRS and YFSETQ. This CDR3 spans 13 amino acids. Trimming took 7 bases from V and 6 from J; bases not matched to a gene: 5. This CDR3 reads CASAGGASNEQFF. The CDR3 nucleotides are TGCGCCAGCGCGGGGGGGGCATCCAATGAGCAGTTCTTC.

This clonotype was seen ten or more times. The chain couples TRBV20-1 to TRBJ2-5, with D perhaps TRBD2 (6 bases). The germline CDR1 and CDR2 sequences are DFQATT and SNEGSKA (reference sequence). With 3 bases removed from V and 5 bases from J, the gap between germline ends came to 10 bases. The CDR3 runs 12 residues. The CDR3 bases are TGCAGTGCTAGTGGGGCGGGGGAGACCCAGTACTTC. Its translation is CSASGAGETQYF.

The chain employs TRBV10-3 and TRBJ2-5; TRBD1 aligns across 7 bases. The CDR3 extends over 13 amino acids. Germline trimming cut 4 bases from V and 5 bases from J; bases unmatched to any gene: 4. CDR1 ENHRY and CDR2 SYGVKD come from the germline V gene. The CDR3 spells CAISADRAETQYF. CDR3 nucleotides: TGTGCCATCAGTGCCGACAGGGCGGAGACCCAGTACTTC.

This clonotype was found many times. The chain carries TRBV18 and TRBJ2-7; D unclear. The CDR3 extends over 18 amino acids. Germline V lookup: CDR1 KGHSH, CDR2 LQKENI. V lost 2 bases, J lost 2 bases, and 22 bases lay in between. The CDR3 DNA reads as TGTGCCAGCTCACCATCGGGCAGCCTAGGAGTCATGGCCTACGAGCAGTACTTC. Amino acid sequence: CASSPSGSLGVMAYEQYF.

A few counts support this clonotype. The V and J genes are TRBV18 and TRBJ2-3; TRBD2 matches at 9 bases. The CDR3 spans 16 residues. The trim removed 1 base at V and 2 bases at J, leaving 4 bases unmatched. CDR1 and CDR2 (germline): KGHSH, LQKENI. This chain's CDR3 is CASSPLAGGYTDTQYF. The CDR3 coding sequence is TGTGCCAGCTCACCACTGGCGGGAGGGTACACAGATACGCAGTATTTT.

J is TRBJ1-1 and V is TRBV5-1, with TRBD1 as a possible D gene (5 bases). V was pared by 4 bases and J by 5 bases, with 15 bases between. Germline CDR1 reads SGHRS; CDR2 reads YFSETQ. The length of the CDR3 is 14 residues. CDR3 nucleotides: TGCGCCAGCAGCGTAGATCAGGGAAGGACTGAAGCTTTCTTT. This codes for CASSVDQGRTEAFF. Complete variable domain (other parts from reference TRBV5-1 and TRBJ1-1): KAGVTQTPRYLIKTRGQQVTLSCSPISGHRSVSWYQQTPGQGLQFLFEYFSETQRNKGNFPGRFSGRQFSNSRSEMNVSTLELGDSALYLCASSVDQGRTEAFFGQGTRLTVV.

This clonotype was seen many times. The chain uses TRBV6-1 and TRBJ1-5, with no clear D. Germline V gene lookup returns CDR1 MNHNS and CDR2 SASEGT. CDR3 length: 14 amino acids. The V gene lost 6 bases and the J gene lost 1 base, with 10 bases spanning the gap. The DNA of the CDR3 is TGTGCCAGCAGCACCGACGGAAGCAATCAGCCCCAGCATTTT. It codes for CASSTDGSNQPQHF.

This chain links TRBV4-1 with TRBJ2-1, with TRBD2 matching 9 bases. The CDR3 length is 18 residues. The germline V gene has CDR1 MGHRA and CDR2 YSYEKL. J lost 1 base, V lost 1 base, and 8 bases had no gene match. CDR3 coding DNA: TGCGCCAGCAGCCAAGGGCTAGCGGGACTGATTTCCTACAATGAGCAGTTCTTC. Protein: CASSQGLAGLISYNEQFF.

This clonotype appeared many times. The chain employs TRBV27 and TRBJ2-2, with 10 bases that match TRBD1. V was pared by 5 bases and J by 7 bases, with 7 bases of the junction left unmatched. CDR1 and CDR2 (germline): MNHEY, SMNVEV (reference sequence). The CDR3 has 15 amino acids. This CDR3 is CASSRDRGSIGELFF. The CDR3 nucleotides read TGTGCCAGCAGTAGGGACAGGGGTAGTATCGGGGAGCTGTTTTTT.

This clonotype was counted at least ten times. The rearrangement links TRBV6-1 to TRBJ2-7; possible D gene TRBD1, 5 bases. Germline loops: CDR1 MNHNS, CDR2 SASEGT. The CDR3 extends over 13 amino acids. V shed 7 bases and J shed 2 bases, with 12 bases lying between them. Written as DNA, the CDR3 is TGTGCCAGCACCGAGCGACAGACCTACGAGCAGTACTTC. Translated, it gives CASTERQTYEQYF.

This clonotype was detected ten times or more. The rearrangement joins TRBV28 to TRBJ2-5; TRBD2 matches at 9 bases. In germline, CDR1 is MDHEN, CDR2 SYDVKM. V lost 5 bases and J lost 11; bases outside the gene matches: 6. This CDR3 region has 12 residues. The CDR3 DNA follows: TGTGCCAGCAGTACGGGACTAGCCCTTCAGTACTTC. Protein: CASSTGLALQYF. The complete variable domain, with remaining parts taken from reference TRBV28 and TRBJ2-5, reads DVKVTQSSRYLVKRTGEKVFLECVQDMDHENMFWYRQDPGLGLRLIYFSYDVKMKEKGDIPEGYSVSREKKERFSLILESASTNQTSMYLCASSTGLALQYFGPGTRLLVL.

The rearrangement joins TRBV28 to TRBJ1-6; D call uncertain. Germline values: CDR1 MDHEN, CDR2 SYDVKM. Between the trimmed V and J ends, which lost 11 bases and 0 bases, there was a span of 14 bases. This CDR3 has 15 amino acids. The CDR3: CASRPHRSYNSPLHF. CDR3 nucleotides: TGTGCCTCCCGACCACACCGCTCCTATAATTCACCCCTCCACTTT.

This chain connects TRBV7-9 to TRBJ2-2, with 10 bases identical to TRBD1. The CDR3 contains 16 residues. Germline V gives CDR1 SEHNR, CDR2 FQNEAQ (reference sequence). V trimming: 5 bases; J trimming: 5 bases; junction bases outside the gene matches: 8. CDR3 residues: CASSPRDRGKTGELFF. CDR3 nucleotides: TGTGCCAGCAGCCCCCGGGACAGGGGCAAAACCGGGGAGCTGTTTTTT.

This chain connects TRBV6-1 to TRBJ2-1; D remains ambiguous. CDR3 length: 12 amino acids. V lost 4 bases and J lost 9, with 10 bases in between. Germline V lookup: CDR1 MNHNS, CDR2 SASEGT. Here the CDR3 reads CASSGPSPEQFF. CDR3 DNA sequence: TGTGCCAGCAGTGGGCCCTCCCCTGAGCAGTTCTTC.

This clonotype was counted many times. The chain is built from TRBV30 and TRBJ1-5, with a possible D match to TRBD1 (5 bases). Trimming shortened V by 2 bases and J by 0 bases, and 20 bases separated the two germline ends. The CDR3 is 18 residues long. In germline, CDR1 is GTSNPN, CDR2 SVGIG (reference sequence). In nucleotides, the CDR3 is TGTGCCTGGAGTCTAGGGAGGAGGGGCCCTTATAGCAATCAGCCCCAGCATTTT. Its translation is CAWSLGRRGPYSNQPQHF.

The chain carries TRBV2 and TRBJ2-7, with 7 bases that match TRBD1. The CDR3 has 15 residues. V shed 6 bases and J 6 bases; nucleotides not matched to a gene: 14. Per the germline V gene, CDR1 is SNHLY and CDR2 is FYNNEI. The CDR3 is CASSSSTGILGEQYF. CDR3 in DNA: TGTGCCAGCAGCTCGTCGACAGGGATTTTGGGCGAGCAGTACTTC.

This clonotype appeared many times. V gene TRBV27 combines with J gene TRBJ1-2; 7 bases agree with TRBD1. The CDR3 runs 14 residues. J was trimmed by 7 bases and V by 5 bases; bases with no gene match: 10. Germline CDR1 MNHEY, CDR2 SMNVEV (reference sequence). CDR3 residues: CASSPNRQGFGYTF. CDR3 nucleotide sequence: TGTGCCAGCAGTCCCAATCGACAGGGCTTTGGCTACACCTTC.

The sample holds many counts of this clonotype. The chain couples TRBV15 to TRBJ2-4, with 12 bases matching TRBD1. The CDR3 has 15 residues. The V segment lost 5 bases and the J segment 9 bases; nucleotides outside the gene matches: 8. Germline-derived CDR1 and CDR2 are LNHNV and YYDKDF (reference sequence). The chain's CDR3 is CATSLGTGGDVIQYF. In DNA form, the CDR3 reads TGTGCCACCAGCTTAGGGACAGGGGGCGATGTCATTCAGTACTTC.

This clonotype has more than one count but fewer than ten. The gene calls are TRBV12-3 or TRBV12-4 and TRBJ2-7, with a possible D match to TRBD2 (5 bases). The CDR3 sequence is 14 residues long. Trimming shortened V by 5 bases and J by 3 bases, and 14 bases separated the two germline ends. CDR3 in amino acids: CASSDGSKDYEQYF. In DNA, the CDR3 is TGTGCCAGCAGTGATGGGAGCAAAGACTACGAGCAGTACTTC.

The chain combines TRBV6-1 with TRBJ2-2; D tentatively reads TRBD1 or TRBD2 (5 bases each). The V and J ends lost 6 bases and 5 bases respectively, with 10 bases between them. Looked up from germline, CDR1 is MNHNS and CDR2 is SASEGT. The CDR3 covers 13 residues. CDR3 bases: TGTGCCAGCAGCGGGACCGTGACCGGGGAGCTGTTTTTT. It translates to CASSGTVTGELFF.

Of note for this clonotype: A much bigger clone sits one base away, suggesting this may be a read error. This rearrangement joins TRBV27 to TRBJ2-3; TRBD1 might be the D (5 bases). CDR1 is MNHEY and CDR2 is SMNVEV in the germline V gene (reference sequence). The CDR3 consists of 14 residues. The CDR3, as DNA: TGTGCCATCAGTTGGGGCGATCGCACAGATACGCAGTATTTT. The encoded protein is CAISWGDRTDTQYF.

J is TRBJ2-1 and V is TRBV19; the D gene is possibly TRBD2 (5 bases). Germline CDR1 reads LNHDA; CDR2 reads SQIVND (reference sequence). With 5 bases removed from V and 7 bases from J, the gap between germline ends came to 21 bases. The CDR3 is made up of 16 amino acids. Written as DNA, the CDR3 is TGTGCCAGTAGTCCCCTGACTCACCCAGGCGGGAATGAGCAGTTCTTC. Protein sequence: CASSPLTHPGGNEQFF.

The rearrangement links TRBV12-5 to TRBJ2-1; D gene ambiguous. In germline, CDR1 is LGHNT, CDR2 FRNRAP. CDR3 length: 16 residues. V lost 5 bases and J 0 bases, leaving 14 bases between the germline ends. The CDR3, as DNA: TGTGCTAGTGGTCTCCCCGGAGTCTCCTCCTACAATGAGCAGTTCTTC. It specifies CASGLPGVSSYNEQFF.

The chain recombines TRBV30 with TRBJ2-7, with D possibly being TRBD2 (5 bases). The V end was cut by 3 bases, the J end by 0 bases, with 12 bases between. The CDR3 is made up of 14 amino acids. Germline assignment: CDR1 GTSNPN and CDR2 SVGIG (reference sequence). CDR3 sequence (DNA): TGTGCCTGGAGCGAGGACTCGAACTCCTACGAGCAGTACTTC. This gives the protein CAWSEDSNSYEQYF. Full variable domain (outside the CDR3, taken from reference TRBV30 and TRBJ2-7): SQTIHQWPATLVQPVGSPLSLECTVEGTSNPNLYWYRQAAGRGLQLLFYSVGIGQISSEVPQNLSASRPQDRQFILSSKKLLLSDSGFYLCAWSEDSNSYEQYFGPGTRLTVT.

The J gene is TRBJ1-4, the V gene TRBV27; D might be TRBD1 (6 bases). V lost 2 bases to trimming and J lost 7 bases, with 14 bases between them. The CDR3 covers 15 residues. The germline V gene has CDR1 MNHEY and CDR2 SMNVEV (reference sequence). The CDR3 loop is CASSLDARGGEKLFF. In DNA form, the CDR3 reads TGTGCCAGCAGTTTAGATGCCAGGGGAGGTGAAAAACTGTTTTTT.